This TCR beta chain appears in the sequencing data of a study of T cells in localized non-small cell lung cancer. Study outcomes and limitations: Detection in adjacent lung was observed for a median 57 of the top 100 tumor clones. Higher adjacent-lung clonality was associated with shorter survival. Adjacent uninvolved lung tissue had the highest T cell clonality, exceeding tumor.

The repertoire was sequenced with immunoSEQ multiplex PCR; TCRdb's copy has only in-frame clones and lacks some. The sample lists around 23,000 clones, 88% occurring once. The V gene end was trimmed by 5 bases and the J gene end by 4 bases; junction bases not matched to a gene: 4. The CDR3 spans 14 residues. CDR1 is LNHDA, CDR2 SQIVND, per germline (reference sequence). With regard to this clone: Its antigen is still unknown.

V gene TRBV19 combines with J gene TRBJ2-3; 9 bases match TRBD1. This TCR derives from a male donor aged 60 or over with stage II lung adenocarcinoma. The source was peripheral blood mononuclear cells, collected before any cancer treatment. The CDR3 sequence: CASSQDRGSDTQYF. CDR3 DNA sequence: TGTGCCAGTAGTCAGGACAGGGGATCAGATACGCAGTATTTT.